This TCR beta chain was identified during a study of blood T cell repertoires in COVID-19. Study background: There were acute and convalescent COVID-19 samples, and they came from the United States, Italy and Spain. In each case, the material was cDNA or gDNA derived from T cells, B-cell-depleted T cells, or PBMCs.

Sequenced by immunoSEQ multiplex PCR; TCRdb stores in-frame clones only, minus some. The sample lists about 210,000 clones; roughly 87% were seen once. CDR1 is MNHEY and CDR2 is SMNVEV in the germline V gene (reference sequence). This CDR3 has 15 amino acids. V was pared by 4 bases and J by 0 bases, with 5 bases of the junction left unmatched. The receptor's source is a man aged 18 to 29 with acute COVID-19. The rearrangement links TRBV27 to TRBJ2-7; TRBD1 matches at 8 bases. The sample comprised PBMCs or T cells enriched from blood (not recorded which). The DNA of the CDR3 is TGTGCCAGCAGTTCCCCGGGACAGGCCTCCTACGAGCAGTACTTC. Protein sequence: CASSSPGQASYEQYF.